This TCR beta chain was recorded in a study of blood T cell repertoires in COVID-19. Across the study: From the United States, Italy and Spain came samples of acute and convalescent COVID-19.

This CDR3 spans 15 amino acids. Germline-derived CDR1 and CDR2 are LGHDT and YNNKEL (reference sequence). V lost 4 bases and J lost 4; bases outside the gene matches: 10. Enrollees, about 18 to 95 years old, lived in 24 US areas. Participants in the exposed group had met a COVID-19 case in the 2 weeks before joining the study. Original methodology: Quantification of nucleated cells was approximated via reference gene primer amplification. Assay: immunoSEQ multiplex PCR; the TCRdb copy retains only in-frame clones and omits some. From that table come the V and J calls and clone size; the DNA was used to work out D and trimming. Counted here are about 430,000 clones, about 88% occurring once; the ten biggest clones make up approximately 1.3%.

This clonotype originated in a woman under 30 who had been exposed to COVID-19. The sequencing input was PBMCs or T cells enriched from blood (not recorded which). The chain couples TRBV3-1 (or the pseudogene TRBV3-2) to TRBJ2-7; 7 bases are shared with TRBD2. The CDR3 DNA reads as TGTGCCAGCAGCCCGGGCGTGGGGGGGTCTTACGAGCAGTACTTC. Translation gives CASSPGVGGSYEQYF.